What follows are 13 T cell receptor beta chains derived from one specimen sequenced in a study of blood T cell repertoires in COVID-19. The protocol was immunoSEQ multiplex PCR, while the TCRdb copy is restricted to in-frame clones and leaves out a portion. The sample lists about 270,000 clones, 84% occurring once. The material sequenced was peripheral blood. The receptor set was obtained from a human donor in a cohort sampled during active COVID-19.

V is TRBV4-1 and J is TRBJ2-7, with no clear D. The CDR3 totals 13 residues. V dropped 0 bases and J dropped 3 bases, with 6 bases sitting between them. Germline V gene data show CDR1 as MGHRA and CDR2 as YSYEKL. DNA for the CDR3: TGCGCCAGCAGCCAAGAAACTAACTACGAGCAGTACTTC. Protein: CASSQETNYEQYF.

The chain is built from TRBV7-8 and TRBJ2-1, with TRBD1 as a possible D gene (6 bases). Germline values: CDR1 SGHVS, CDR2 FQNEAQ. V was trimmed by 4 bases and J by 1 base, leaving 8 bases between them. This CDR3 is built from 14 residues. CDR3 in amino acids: CASSSGQSYNEQFF. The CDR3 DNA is TGTGCCAGCAGCTCCGGACAGTCCTACAATGAGCAGTTCTTC.

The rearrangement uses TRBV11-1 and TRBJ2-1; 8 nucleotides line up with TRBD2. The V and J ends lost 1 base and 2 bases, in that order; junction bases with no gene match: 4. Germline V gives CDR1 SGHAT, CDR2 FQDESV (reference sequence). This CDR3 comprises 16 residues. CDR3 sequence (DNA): TGTGCCAGCAGCTTAGAACTAGCGGAGCCCTACAATGAGCAGTTCTTC. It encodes CASSLELAEPYNEQFF.

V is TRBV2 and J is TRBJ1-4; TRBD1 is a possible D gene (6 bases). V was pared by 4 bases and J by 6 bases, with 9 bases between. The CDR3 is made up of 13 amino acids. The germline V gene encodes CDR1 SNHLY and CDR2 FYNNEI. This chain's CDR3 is CASSGGHDEKLFF. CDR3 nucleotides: TGTGCCAGCAGTGGGGGACATGATGAAAAACTGTTTTTT.

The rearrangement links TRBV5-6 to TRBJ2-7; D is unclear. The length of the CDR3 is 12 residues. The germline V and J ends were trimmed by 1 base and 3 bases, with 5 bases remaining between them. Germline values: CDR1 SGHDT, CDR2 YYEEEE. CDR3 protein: CASSLYSYEQYF. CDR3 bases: TGTGCCAGCAGCTTGTACAGCTACGAGCAGTACTTC.

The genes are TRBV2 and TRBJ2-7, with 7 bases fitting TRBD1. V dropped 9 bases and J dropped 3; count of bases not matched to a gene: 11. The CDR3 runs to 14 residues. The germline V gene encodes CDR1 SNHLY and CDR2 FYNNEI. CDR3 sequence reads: CASNKQGTHYEQYF. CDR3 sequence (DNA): TGTGCCAGTAATAAACAGGGGACCCACTACGAGCAGTACTTC.

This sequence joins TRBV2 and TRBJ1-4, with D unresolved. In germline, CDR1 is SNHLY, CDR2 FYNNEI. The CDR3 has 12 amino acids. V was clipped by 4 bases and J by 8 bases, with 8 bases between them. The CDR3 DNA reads TGTGCCAGCAGTGCGACGAGGGAAAAACTGTTTTTT. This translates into CASSATREKLFF.

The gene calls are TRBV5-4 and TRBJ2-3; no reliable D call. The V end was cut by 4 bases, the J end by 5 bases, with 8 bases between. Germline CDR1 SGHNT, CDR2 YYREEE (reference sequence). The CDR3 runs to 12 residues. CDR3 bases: TGTGCCAGCAGCCGGGTCATAGATACGCAGTATTTT. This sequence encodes CASSRVIDTQYF. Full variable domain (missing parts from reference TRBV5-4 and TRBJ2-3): ETGVTQSPTHLIKTRGQQVTLRCSSQSGHNTVSWYQQALGQGPQFIFQYYREEENGRGNFPPRFSGLQFPNYSSELNVNALELDDSALYLCASSRVIDTQYFGPGTRLTVL.

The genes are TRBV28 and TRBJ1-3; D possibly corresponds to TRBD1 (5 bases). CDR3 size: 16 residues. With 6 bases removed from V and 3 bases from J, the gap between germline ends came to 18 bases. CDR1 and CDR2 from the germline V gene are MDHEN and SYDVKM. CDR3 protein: CASSSGIRRNGNTIYF. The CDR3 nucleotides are TGTGCCAGCAGCTCAGGGATAAGAAGGAATGGAAACACCATATATTTT.

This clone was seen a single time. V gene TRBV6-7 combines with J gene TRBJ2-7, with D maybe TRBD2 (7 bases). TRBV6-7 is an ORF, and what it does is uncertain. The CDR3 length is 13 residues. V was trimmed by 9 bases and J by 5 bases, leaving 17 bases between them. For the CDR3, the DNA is TGTGCCAGTATCTCGACGGGGGGCGACGAGCAGTACTTC. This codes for CASISTGGDEQYF.

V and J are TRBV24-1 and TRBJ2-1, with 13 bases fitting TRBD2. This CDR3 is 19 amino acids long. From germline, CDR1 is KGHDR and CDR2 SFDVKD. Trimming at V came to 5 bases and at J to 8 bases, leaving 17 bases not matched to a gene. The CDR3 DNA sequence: TGTGCCACCAGTGTCAACGGGGTACTAGCGGGGGGGCATATTTATGAGCAGTTCTTC. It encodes CATSVNGVLAGGHIYEQFF.

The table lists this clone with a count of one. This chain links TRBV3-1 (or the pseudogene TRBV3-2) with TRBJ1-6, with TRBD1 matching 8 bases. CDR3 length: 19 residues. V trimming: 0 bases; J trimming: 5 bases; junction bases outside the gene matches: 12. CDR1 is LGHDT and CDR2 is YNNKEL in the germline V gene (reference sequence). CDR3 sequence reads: CASSQDWRTGGGNNSPLHF. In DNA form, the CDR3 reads TGTGCCAGCAGCCAAGATTGGCGTACAGGGGGAGGGAATAATTCACCCCTCCACTTT.

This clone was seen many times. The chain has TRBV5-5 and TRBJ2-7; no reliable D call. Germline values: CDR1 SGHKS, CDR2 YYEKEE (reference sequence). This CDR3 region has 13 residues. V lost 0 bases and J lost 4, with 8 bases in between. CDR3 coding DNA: TGTGCCAGCAGCTTGGGCTACGGGTACGAGCAGTACTTC. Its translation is CASSLGYGYEQYF. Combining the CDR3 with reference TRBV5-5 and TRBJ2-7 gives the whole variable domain DAGVTQSPTHLIKTRGQQVTLRCSPISGHKSVSWYQQVLGQGPQFIFQYYEKEERGRGNFPDRFSARQFPNYSSELNVNALLLGDSALYLCASSLGYGYEQYFGPGTRLTVT.